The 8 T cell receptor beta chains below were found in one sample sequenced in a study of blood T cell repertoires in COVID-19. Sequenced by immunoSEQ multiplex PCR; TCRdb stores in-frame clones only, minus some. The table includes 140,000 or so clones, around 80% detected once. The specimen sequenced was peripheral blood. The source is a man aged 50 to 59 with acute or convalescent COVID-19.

The DNA for the CDR3 is TGTGCCAGCAGTCCTCCGGGACACTCTAAAGATACGCAGTATTTT. Amino acid sequence: CASSPPGHSKDTQYF. The genes are TRBV6-5 and TRBJ2-3; possible D gene TRBD1, 6 bases. The CDR3 consists of 15 residues. CDR1 is MNHEY and CDR2 is SVGAGI in the germline V gene. V shed 5 bases and J shed 5 bases, with 17 bases lying between them.

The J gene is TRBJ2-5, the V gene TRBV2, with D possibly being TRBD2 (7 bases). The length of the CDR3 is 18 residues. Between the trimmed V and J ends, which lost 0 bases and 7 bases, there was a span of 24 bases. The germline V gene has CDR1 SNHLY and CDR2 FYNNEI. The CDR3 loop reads CASSEALFGQLGRWTQYF. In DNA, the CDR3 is TGTGCCAGCAGTGAAGCGCTTTTCGGACAGCTCGGGAGGTGGACCCAGTACTTC.

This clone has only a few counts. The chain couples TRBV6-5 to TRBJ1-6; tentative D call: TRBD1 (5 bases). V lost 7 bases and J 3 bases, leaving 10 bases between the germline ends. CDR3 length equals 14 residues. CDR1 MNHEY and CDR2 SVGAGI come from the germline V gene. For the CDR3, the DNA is TGTGCCAGCACCCTGACAGACTATAATTCACCCCTCCACTTT. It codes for CASTLTDYNSPLHF.

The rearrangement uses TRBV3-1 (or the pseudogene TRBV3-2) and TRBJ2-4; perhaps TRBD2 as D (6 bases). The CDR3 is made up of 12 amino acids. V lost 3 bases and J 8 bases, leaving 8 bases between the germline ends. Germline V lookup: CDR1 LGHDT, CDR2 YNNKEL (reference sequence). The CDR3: CASSQGEDIQYF. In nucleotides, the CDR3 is TGTGCCAGCAGCCAGGGGGAGGACATTCAGTACTTC.

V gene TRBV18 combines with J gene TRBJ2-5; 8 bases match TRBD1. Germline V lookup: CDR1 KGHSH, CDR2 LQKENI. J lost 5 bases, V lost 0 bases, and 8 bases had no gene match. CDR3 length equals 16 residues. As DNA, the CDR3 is TGTGCCAGCTCACCACCAAGCACAGGGGGTTATGAGACCCAGTACTTC. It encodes CASSPPSTGGYETQYF.

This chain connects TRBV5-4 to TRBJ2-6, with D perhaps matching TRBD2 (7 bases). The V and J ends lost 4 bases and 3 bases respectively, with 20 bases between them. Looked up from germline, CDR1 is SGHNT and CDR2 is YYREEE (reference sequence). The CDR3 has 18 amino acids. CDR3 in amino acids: CASSRVVGGGGGANVLTF. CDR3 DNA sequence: TGTGCCAGCAGCCGCGTCGTAGGGGGGGGCGGTGGGGCCAACGTCCTGACTTTC.

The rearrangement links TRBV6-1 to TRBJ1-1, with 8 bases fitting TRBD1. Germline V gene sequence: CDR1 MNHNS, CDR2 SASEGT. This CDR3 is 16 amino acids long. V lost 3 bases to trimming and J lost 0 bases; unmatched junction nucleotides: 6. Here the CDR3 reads CASSDTDRGLNTEAFF. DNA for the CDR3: TGTGCCAGCAGTGATACCGACAGGGGATTGAACACTGAAGCTTTCTTT.

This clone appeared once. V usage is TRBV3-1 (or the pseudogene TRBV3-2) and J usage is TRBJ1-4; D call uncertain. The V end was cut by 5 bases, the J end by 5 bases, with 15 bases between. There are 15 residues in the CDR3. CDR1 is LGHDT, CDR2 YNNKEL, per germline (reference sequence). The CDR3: CASSSRRGLNEKLFF. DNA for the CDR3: TGTGCCAGCAGCTCCCGGAGAGGGTTAAATGAAAAACTGTTTTTT.